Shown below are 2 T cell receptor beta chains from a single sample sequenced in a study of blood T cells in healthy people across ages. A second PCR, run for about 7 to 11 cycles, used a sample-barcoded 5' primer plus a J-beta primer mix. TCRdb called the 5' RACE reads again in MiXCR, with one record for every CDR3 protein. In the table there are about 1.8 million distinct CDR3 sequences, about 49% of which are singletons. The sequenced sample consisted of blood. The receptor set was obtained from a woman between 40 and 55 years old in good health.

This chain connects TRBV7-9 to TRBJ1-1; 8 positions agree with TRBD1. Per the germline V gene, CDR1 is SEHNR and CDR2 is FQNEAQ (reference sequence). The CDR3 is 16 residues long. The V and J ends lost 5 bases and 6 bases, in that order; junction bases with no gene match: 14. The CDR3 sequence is CASSQPAQGGYPEAFF. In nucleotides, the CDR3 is TGTGCCAGCAGCCAACCAGCACAGGGGGGGTACCCTGAAGCTTTCTTT.

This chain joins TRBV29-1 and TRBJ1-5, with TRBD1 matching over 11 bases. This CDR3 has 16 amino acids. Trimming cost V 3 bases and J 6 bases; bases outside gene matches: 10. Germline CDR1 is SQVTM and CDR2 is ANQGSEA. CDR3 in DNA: TGCAGCGTTGAGGAGGGACAGGGGGTAATGGGTCAGCCCCAGCATTTT. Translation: CSVEEGQGVMGQPQHF. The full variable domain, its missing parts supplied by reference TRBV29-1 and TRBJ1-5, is SAVISQKPSRDICQRGTSLTIQCQVDSQVTMMFWYRQQPGQSLTLIATANQGSEATYESGFVIDKFPISRPNLTFSTLTVSNMSPEDSSIYLCSVEEGQGVMGQPQHFGDGTRLSIL.